This TCR beta chain was captured in a study of post-analysis software for immune sequencing data. The germline gives CDR1 SGHDN, CDR2 FVKESK. V gave up 0 bases and J gave up 8 bases, with 19 bases separating them. The CDR3 is made up of 17 amino acids. Study-level results: Five or six TRBV segments were significantly more frequent in patients than in controls. TRBV5-6, TRBV5-1 and TRBV20-1 were among these segments.

A word on this clonotype: Antigen specificity is unknown.

Unique molecular identifiers were carried by the TCR beta cDNA libraries. Input amounts of about 0.95 to 11 million T cells were used. These gave around 500,000 cDNA molecules, so each molecule approximated one T cell. Each CDR3 protein gets one entry after TCRdb re-called the PCR reads with MiXCR. Of hundreds of thousands of distinct CDR3 sequences in the sample, 55% to 60% were seen once. The receptor comes from a girl aged 2 to 9 with multiple sclerosis. The chain combines TRBV14 with TRBJ1-4, with unresolved D. Input material: blood. Written as DNA, the CDR3 is TGTGCCAGCAGCCAAGATAACGAGTACCCCCGGAGGGAAAAACTGTTTTTT. Translated: CASSQDNEYPRREKLFF.